This T cell receptor beta chain appears in the sequencing data of a study of blood T cell repertoires in COVID-19. Study-wide background: Both acute and convalescent COVID-19 samples were obtained from the United States, Italy and Spain. From T cells, B-cell-depleted T cells, or PBMCs came the material, which was cDNA or gDNA.

Germline V gene sequence: CDR1 SGHTA, CDR2 FQGNSA. With V trimmed by 5 bases and J by 3 bases, 11 bases remained unmatched. CDR3 length equals 16 residues. Generated by immunoSEQ multiplex PCR, the TCRdb table keeps only in-frame clones and is missing some. The sample lists 250,000 to 350,000 clones, about 80% occurring once. The sequence was obtained from a person aged 70 to 80 with COVID-19, enrolled during active disease. V is TRBV7-2 and J is TRBJ2-7; 9 bases agree with TRBD2. The material sequenced was peripheral blood. The CDR3 spells CASSPDSGGTYYEQYF. In nucleotides, the CDR3 is TGTGCCAGCAGCCCCGACAGCGGGGGGACCTACTACGAGCAGTACTTC.